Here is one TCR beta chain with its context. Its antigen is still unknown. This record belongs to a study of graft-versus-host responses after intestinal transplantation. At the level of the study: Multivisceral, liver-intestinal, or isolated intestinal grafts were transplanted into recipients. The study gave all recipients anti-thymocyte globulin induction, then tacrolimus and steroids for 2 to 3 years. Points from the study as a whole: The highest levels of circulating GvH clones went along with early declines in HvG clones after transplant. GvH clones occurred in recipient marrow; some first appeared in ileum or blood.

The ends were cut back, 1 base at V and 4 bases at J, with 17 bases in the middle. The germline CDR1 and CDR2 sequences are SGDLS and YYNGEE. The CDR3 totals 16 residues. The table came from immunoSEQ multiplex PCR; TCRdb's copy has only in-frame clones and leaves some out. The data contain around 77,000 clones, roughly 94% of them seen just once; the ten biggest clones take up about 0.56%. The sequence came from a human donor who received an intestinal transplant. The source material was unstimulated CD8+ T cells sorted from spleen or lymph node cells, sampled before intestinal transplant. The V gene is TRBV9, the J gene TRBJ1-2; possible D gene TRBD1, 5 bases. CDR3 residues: CASSVSRERDGYGYTF. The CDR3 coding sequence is TGTGCCAGCAGCGTAAGTAGGGAAAGGGACGGCTATGGCTACACCTTC.